The 24 T cell receptor beta chains below were found in one sample sequenced in a study of OX40 agonist ivuxolimab in advanced cancers. The data were produced by immunoSEQ multiplex PCR, yet TCRdb's version contains in-frame clones alone and is incomplete. The sample lists 77,000 or so clones, under 95% occurring once. Sequencing was performed on CD4+ or CD8+ T cells sorted from blood, taken in a trial of the OX40 agonist ivuxolimab. Every receptor here comes from an adult with an advanced solid tumor such as melanoma, head and neck, liver or kidney cancer.

This clone was detected only once. This chain joins TRBV6-5 and TRBJ2-3; D possibly corresponds to TRBD1 (6 bases). V lost 3 bases, J lost 5 bases, and 12 bases lay in between. This CDR3 has 14 residues. From germline, CDR1 is MNHEY and CDR2 SVGAGI. CDR3: CASSYLGAEDTQYF. CDR3 DNA sequence: TGTGCCAGCAGTTATTTGGGGGCTGAAGATACGCAGTATTTT.

The J gene is TRBJ2-2, the V gene TRBV7-6; D is unresolved. In germline, CDR1 is SGHVS, CDR2 FNYEAQ. The CDR3 runs to 14 residues. V dropped 1 base and J dropped 1 base, with 4 bases sitting between them. The CDR3 sequence: CASSLDRNTGELFF. As DNA, the CDR3 is TGTGCCAGCAGCTTAGACAGGAACACCGGGGAGCTGTTTTTT.

The DNA for the CDR3 is TGTGCCAGCTACAGGGGGCTGGGCGGGGAGCTGTTTTTT. This translates into CASYRGLGGELFF. The chain employs TRBV27 and TRBJ2-2; 9 bases agree with TRBD1. CDR3 length: 13 amino acids. From germline, CDR1 is MNHEY and CDR2 SMNVEV (reference sequence). Losses at the gene ends were 8 bases for V and 7 bases for J; bases not matched to a gene: 5.

The genes are TRBV5-1 and TRBJ2-5; 10 positions match TRBD1. V was pared by 4 bases and J by 4 bases, with 10 bases of the junction left unmatched. The CDR3 loop spans 16 amino acids. CDR1 SGHRS and CDR2 YFSETQ come from the germline V gene. The CDR3: CASSTLGQGRGETQYF. In DNA form, the CDR3 reads TGCGCCAGCAGCACTCTGGGACAGGGGAGGGGAGAGACCCAGTACTTC.

J is TRBJ1-4 and V is TRBV28; 8 bases are shared with TRBD1. This CDR3 region has 15 residues. CDR1 MDHEN and CDR2 SYDVKM come from the germline V gene. With 5 bases clipped from V and 7 bases from J, the junction kept 9 bases outside the gene matches. The CDR3 DNA sequence: TGTGCCAGCAGTGGTCGGAACAGGGGGTTTGAAAAACTGTTTTTT. The encoded protein is CASSGRNRGFEKLFF.

The gene calls are TRBV9 and TRBJ1-1; D is unclear. Germline CDR1 and CDR2: SGDLS and YYNGEE. V was cut by 6 bases and J by 5 bases, with 17 bases left in between. This CDR3 comprises 14 residues. The CDR3 coding sequence is TGTGCCAGCATGGCCGACGCGACGGGGACTGAAGCTTTCTTT. Protein: CASMADATGTEAFF.

The chain recombines TRBV5-1 with TRBJ2-5, with D perhaps TRBD2 (5 bases). The V gene lost 0 bases and the J gene lost 7 bases, with 25 bases spanning the gap. The CDR3 totals 18 residues. Germline loops: CDR1 SGHRS, CDR2 YFSETQ. Written as DNA, the CDR3 is TGCGCCAGCAGCTTGGGGCGAGCGGAGGCCCTTTTTTTTGTGACCCAGTACTTC. It yields the protein CASSLGRAEALFFVTQYF.

The gene calls are TRBV6-5 and TRBJ2-7; no clear D. Germline CDR1 MNHEY, CDR2 SVGAGI. This CDR3 has 14 residues. Trimming removed 3 bases from V and 3 bases from J, with 12 bases in between. CDR3 DNA sequence: TGTGCCAGCAGTTATTTTGCGGCGGACTACGAGCAGTACTTC. Its protein product is CASSYFAADYEQYF.

The chain recombines TRBV5-1 with TRBJ1-4; a possible D gene is TRBD1 (5 bases). Germline V gene sequence: CDR1 SGHRS, CDR2 YFSETQ. There are 13 residues in the CDR3. With 4 bases removed from V and 3 bases from J, the gap between germline ends came to 7 bases. The CDR3 DNA follows: TGCGCCAGCAGCCAGACAGCTAATGAAAAACTGTTTTTT. Encoded protein: CASSQTANEKLFF. The full variable domain, with the rest looked up from reference TRBV5-1 and TRBJ1-4, is KAGVTQTPRYLIKTRGQQVTLSCSPISGHRSVSWYQQTPGQGLQFLFEYFSETQRNKGNFPGRFSGRQFSNSRSEMNVSTLELGDSALYLCASSQTANEKLFFGSGTQLSVL.

This rearrangement joins TRBV11-2 to TRBJ2-2; D possibly corresponds to TRBD2 (6 bases). V was shortened by 2 bases and J by 4 bases, with 14 bases between the two germline ends. This CDR3 comprises 16 residues. The germline CDR1 and CDR2 sequences are SGHAT and FQNNGV. This chain's CDR3 is CASSLWGGLTTGELFF. DNA of the CDR3: TGTGCCAGCAGCTTATGGGGAGGTCTAACCACCGGGGAGCTGTTTTTT.

The chain uses TRBV7-2 and TRBJ1-2; 7 bases are a match to TRBD1. CDR3 length equals 13 residues. Germline-derived CDR1 and CDR2 are SGHTA and FQGNSA. V shed 5 bases and J 4 bases; nucleotides not matched to a gene: 4. The CDR3 loop reads CASSPDRTYGYTF. The CDR3 DNA sequence: TGTGCCAGCAGCCCGGACAGGACCTATGGCTACACCTTC.

Only a few counts were recorded for this clone. The chain has TRBV9 and TRBJ2-7; 7 nucleotides align to TRBD1. The germline CDR1 and CDR2 sequences are SGDLS and YYNGEE. The CDR3 covers 14 residues. Trimming took 3 bases from V and 2 from J; bases not matched to a gene: 5. Here the CDR3 DNA reads TGTGCCAGCAGCGAACAGGGGACCCCCTACGAGCAGTACTTC. Encoded protein: CASSEQGTPYEQYF.

The CDR3 sequence is CASSLVGPLMNTEAFF. DNA of the CDR3: TGCGCCAGCAGCTTGGTTGGCCCTTTGATGAACACTGAAGCTTTCTTT. The V and J genes are TRBV5-1 and TRBJ1-1; D not certain. The germline CDR1 and CDR2 sequences are SGHRS and YFSETQ. The CDR3 contains 16 residues. V was clipped by 0 bases and J by 0 bases, with 12 bases between them.

The CDR3 coding sequence is TGCGCCAGCAGCTTGGGTGGGGGTCCCTACAATGAGCAGTTCTTC. It translates to CASSLGGGPYNEQFF. V usage is TRBV5-1 and J usage is TRBJ2-1; D is possibly TRBD1 or TRBD2 (5 bases each). The CDR3 is 15 amino acids. V lost 0 bases and J lost 2, with 9 bases in between. Germline V gene sequence: CDR1 SGHRS, CDR2 YFSETQ.

V gene TRBV7-2 combines with J gene TRBJ1-5; D is undetermined. Germline V gene data show CDR1 as SGHTA and CDR2 as FQGNSA. V was cut by 5 bases and J by 4 bases, with 6 bases left in between. The CDR3 consists of 12 residues. The CDR3, as DNA: TGTGCCAGCAGCCCACCTAATCAGCCCCAGCATTTT. Its protein product is CASSPPNQPQHF.

The chain couples TRBV6-5 to TRBJ1-4; D unresolved. V lost 2 bases, J lost 0 bases, and 10 bases lay in between. This CDR3 region has 16 residues. CDR1 MNHEY and CDR2 SVGAGI come from the germline V gene. The CDR3 is CASSYMAGTTNEKLFF. CDR3 bases: TGTGCCAGCAGTTACATGGCAGGAACAACTAATGAAAAACTGTTTTTT.

The chain is built from TRBV6-6 and TRBJ2-1; D is perhaps TRBD1 (6 bases). Trimming removed 4 bases from V and 3 bases from J, with 7 bases in between. Per germline, CDR1 MNHNY and CDR2 SVGAGI (reference sequence). This CDR3 region has 13 residues. The CDR3 DNA sequence: TGTGCCAGCAGTTTGGACAGCTACAATGAGCAGTTCTTC. Its protein is CASSLDSYNEQFF.

The V and J genes are TRBV5-1 and TRBJ1-1; D is possibly TRBD1 (6 bases). The germline V and J ends were trimmed by 4 bases and 4 bases, with 14 bases remaining between them. CDR1 and CDR2 (germline): SGHRS, YFSETQ. The CDR3 loop spans 14 amino acids. CDR3 sequence (DNA): TGCGCCAGCAGCAGCTCAGGGGTTTTCACTGAAGCTTTCTTT. The encoded protein is CASSSSGVFTEAFF.

The V call is TRBV15, the J call TRBJ2-3, with 8 bases lining up with TRBD1. Looked up from germline, CDR1 is LNHNV and CDR2 is YYDKDF (reference sequence). The CDR3 length is 15 residues. After removal of 9 bases from V and 5 bases from J, the junction contained 13 bases not matched to a gene. The CDR3 DNA reads as TGTGCCACAGCCGGGACAGGCCAAACAAGAGATACGCAGTATTTT. Its translation is CATAGTGQTRDTQYF.

Only one count was recorded for this clone. The rearrangement links TRBV6-5 to TRBJ1-2; D is unclear. V was cut by 0 bases and J by 2 bases, with 4 bases left in between. Germline V gene data show CDR1 as MNHEY and CDR2 as SVGAGI. The CDR3 extends over 13 amino acids. The CDR3 here is CASSYSRNYGYTF. In nucleotides, the CDR3 is TGTGCCAGCAGTTACTCGAGGAACTATGGCTACACCTTC.

This clone has a single count. The rearrangement links TRBV15 to TRBJ1-1, with 7 bases matching TRBD1. CDR1 and CDR2 (germline): LNHNV, YYDKDF (reference sequence). The trim removed 3 bases at V and 4 bases at J, leaving 8 bases unmatched. The CDR3 spans 15 residues. The CDR3 bases are TGTGCCACCAGCAGGACAGGGTTAAGAGTCACTGAAGCTTTCTTT. Its translation: CATSRTGLRVTEAFF.

The chain has TRBV6-5 and TRBJ2-5; 11 bases fit TRBD2. The CDR3 has 15 amino acids. The trim removed 7 bases at V and 5 bases at J, leaving 9 bases unmatched. Germline V gene data show CDR1 as MNHEY and CDR2 as SVGAGI. The CDR3 DNA reads as TGTGCCAGCACCCTTAGCGGGGGGGGTTTTGAGACCCAGTACTTC. Its protein is CASTLSGGGFETQYF.

The rearrangement joins TRBV19 to TRBJ2-7, with D possibly TRBD1 on 5 matching bases. The CDR3 runs 11 residues. Germline CDR1 is LNHDA and CDR2 is SQIVND (reference sequence). The V end lost 7 bases, the J end lost 6 bases, and 10 bases lay between the germline ends. DNA of the CDR3: TGTGCCAGTAAGGAAGGGGTCGAGCAGTACTTC. The encoded protein is CASKEGVEQYF.

The V and J genes are TRBV18 and TRBJ2-1, with 15 bases matching TRBD2. Trimming cost V 2 bases and J 5 bases; bases outside gene matches: 7. Germline V gene sequence: CDR1 KGHSH, CDR2 LQKENI. This CDR3 has 18 amino acids. CDR3 in DNA: TGTGCCAGCTCACCAGGACTAGCGGGGGGGCCAGGGAACAATGAGCAGTTCTTC. Protein product: CASSPGLAGGPGNNEQFF.